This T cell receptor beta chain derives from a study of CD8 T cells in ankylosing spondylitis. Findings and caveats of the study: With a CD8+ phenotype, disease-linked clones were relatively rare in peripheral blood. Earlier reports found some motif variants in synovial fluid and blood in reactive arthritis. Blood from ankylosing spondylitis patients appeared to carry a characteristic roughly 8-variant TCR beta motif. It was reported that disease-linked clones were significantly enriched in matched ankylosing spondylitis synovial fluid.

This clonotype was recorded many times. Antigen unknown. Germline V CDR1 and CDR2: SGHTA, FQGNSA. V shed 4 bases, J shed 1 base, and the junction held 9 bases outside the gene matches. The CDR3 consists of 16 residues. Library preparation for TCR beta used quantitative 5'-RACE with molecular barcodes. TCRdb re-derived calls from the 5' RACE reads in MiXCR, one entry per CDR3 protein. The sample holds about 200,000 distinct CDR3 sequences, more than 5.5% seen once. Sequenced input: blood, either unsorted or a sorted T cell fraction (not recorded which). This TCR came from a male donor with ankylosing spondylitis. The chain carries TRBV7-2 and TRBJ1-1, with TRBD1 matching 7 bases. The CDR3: CASSSPLRTGNTEAFF. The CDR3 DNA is TGTGCCAGCAGCTCCCCCCTCAGGACAGGGAACACTGAAGCTTTCTTT.